Each of the 5 T cell receptor beta chains below was sequenced from the same sample in a study of identical twins. TCRdb reanalysed the 5' RACE reads using MiXCR and keeps one entry per CDR3 protein. The sample includes around 550,000 distinct CDR3 sequences, approximately 14% of them seen just once. This sample also belongs to another study, concerning yellow fever vaccine responses in identical twins.

The sample taken for sequencing was CD4+ T cells sorted from blood. These receptors originate from a woman younger than 30 in good health.

CDR3 nucleotides: TGCAGTGCTTATAGCGTAGATACGCAGTATTTT. This codes for CSAYSVDTQYF. The chain employs TRBV20-1 and TRBJ2-3; D is perhaps TRBD2 (5 bases). Germline values: CDR1 DFQATT, CDR2 SNEGSKA (reference sequence). This CDR3 spans 11 amino acids. Trimming shortened V by 5 bases and J by 5 bases, and 8 bases separated the two germline ends.

The rearrangement joins TRBV7-9 to TRBJ2-5, with D possibly called TRBD1 or TRBD2 (5 bases each). Germline-derived CDR1 and CDR2 are SEHNR and FQNEAQ (reference sequence). Trimming stripped 6 bases from V and 4 bases from J, with 12 bases between. The CDR3 length is 13 residues. Written as DNA, the CDR3 is TGTGCCAGCAGTGTCAGGGACGGAGAGACCCAGTACTTC. Protein: CASSVRDGETQYF.

Only a few counts were recorded for this clonotype. CDR3 in DNA: TGTGCCAGCAGCTTAGGGAAGGACAGAAGGGACAATGAGCAGTTCTTC. Translated: CASSLGKDRRDNEQFF. The chain links TRBV11-2 to TRBJ2-1; maybe TRBD1 (6 bases). Trimming cost V 1 base and J 5 bases, with 15 bases left between them. CDR1 SGHAT and CDR2 FQNNGV come from the germline V gene. The CDR3 sequence is 16 residues long.

This clonotype appeared a few times. The V call is TRBV27, the J call TRBJ2-1; D is ambiguous. The V end lost 5 bases, the J end lost 0 bases, and 8 bases lay between the germline ends. This CDR3 contains 14 residues. Germline CDR1 MNHEY, CDR2 SMNVEV (reference sequence). CDR3 DNA: TGTGCCAGCAGTGCACAGTTCTCCTACAATGAGCAGTTCTTC. Protein product: CASSAQFSYNEQFF.

The chain employs TRBV20-1 and TRBJ2-7; TRBD2 is a possible D gene (5 bases). CDR1 and CDR2 (germline): DFQATT, SNEGSKA (reference sequence). CDR3 length: 14 residues. With 4 bases removed from V and 2 bases from J, the gap between germline ends came to 15 bases. The CDR3 here is CSATPGNRPYEQYF. DNA of the CDR3: TGCAGTGCTACACCCGGGAACCGCCCCTACGAGCAGTACTTC.